This T cell receptor beta chain was sequenced for a study of CD8+ T cells in alopecia areata. Notes on the study in general: Against the mouse data, patients shared TCRs less clearly, possibly for HLA reasons.

RNA was extracted and reverse transcribed into cDNA as the sequencing template. This table comes from immunoSEQ multiplex PCR, and its TCRdb copy is limited to in-frame clones, with some not included. The specimen has about 300,000 clones, none found just once. Turning to this clone: Its cognate antigen is unknown. Germline and genes: mouse. The missing CDR3 end, 4 residues past where the read stops, is filled in from the germline J gene.

The CDR3 extends over 14 amino acids. Germline values: CDR1 NSHNY, CDR2 SYGAGN. Sorting relied on CD4, CD8alpha, NKG2D, NKG2ACE and other markers applied to pooled cutaneous lymph node cells. J is TRBJ2-4 and V is TRBV13-1, with 10 bases matching TRBD1. This TCR was sampled from a C3H/HeJ mouse with alopecia areata. The MHC haplotype of this mouse line is H2-k. Sequenced: CD4+ T cells sorted from a lymph node. The sequenced part of the CDR3 DNA is TGTGCCAGCAGTGTCCGACAGGGGGCAAAC. Its protein is CASSVRQGAN. The complete CDR3 protein is CASSVRQGANTLYF.